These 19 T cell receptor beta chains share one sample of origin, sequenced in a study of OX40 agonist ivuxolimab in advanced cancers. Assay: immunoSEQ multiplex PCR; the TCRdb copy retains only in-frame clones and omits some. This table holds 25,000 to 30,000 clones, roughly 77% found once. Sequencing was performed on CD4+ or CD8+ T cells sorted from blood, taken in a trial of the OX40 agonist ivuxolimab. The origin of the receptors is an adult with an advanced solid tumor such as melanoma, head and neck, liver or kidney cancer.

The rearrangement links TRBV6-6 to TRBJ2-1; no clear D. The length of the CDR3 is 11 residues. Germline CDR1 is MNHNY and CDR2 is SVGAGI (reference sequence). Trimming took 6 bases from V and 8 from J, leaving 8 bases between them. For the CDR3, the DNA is TGTGCCAGCAGCCTTGGGGATGAGCAGTTCTTC. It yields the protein CASSLGDEQFF.

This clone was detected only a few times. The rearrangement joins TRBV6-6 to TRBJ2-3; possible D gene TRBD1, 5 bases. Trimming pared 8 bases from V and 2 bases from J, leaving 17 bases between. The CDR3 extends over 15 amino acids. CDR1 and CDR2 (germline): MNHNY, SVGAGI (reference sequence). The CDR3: CASAALGQATDTQYF. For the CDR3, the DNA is TGTGCCAGCGCAGCCCTGGGGCAGGCCACAGATACGCAGTATTTT.

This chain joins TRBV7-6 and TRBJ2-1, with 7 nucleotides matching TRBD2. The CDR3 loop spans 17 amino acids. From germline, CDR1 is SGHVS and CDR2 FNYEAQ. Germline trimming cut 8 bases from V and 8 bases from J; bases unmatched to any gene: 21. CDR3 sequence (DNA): TGTGCCAGCGGCCAGGAAAGACTAGTGGGAGGGGACGATGAGCAGTTCTTC. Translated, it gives CASGQERLVGGDDEQFF.

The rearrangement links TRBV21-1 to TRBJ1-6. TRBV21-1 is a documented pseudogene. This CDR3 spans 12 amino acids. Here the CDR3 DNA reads TGTGCCAGCAGCAAACTAGCCAGAAACCTCCACTTT. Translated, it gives CASSKLARNLHF.

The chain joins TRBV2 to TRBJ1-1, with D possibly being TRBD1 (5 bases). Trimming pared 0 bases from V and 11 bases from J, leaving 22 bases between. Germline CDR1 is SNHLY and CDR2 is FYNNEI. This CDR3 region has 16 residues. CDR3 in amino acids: CASSEALALSGGAAFF. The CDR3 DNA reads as TGTGCCAGCAGTGAAGCTTTGGCTCTCAGCGGGGGAGCCGCTTTCTTT.

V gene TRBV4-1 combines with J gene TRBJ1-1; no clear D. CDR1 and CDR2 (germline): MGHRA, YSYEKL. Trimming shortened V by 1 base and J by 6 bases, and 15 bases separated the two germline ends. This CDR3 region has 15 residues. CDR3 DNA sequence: TGCGCCAGCAGCCAAGTCTCTACCAAGGCCGCTGAAGCTTTCTTT. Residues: CASSQVSTKAAEAFF.

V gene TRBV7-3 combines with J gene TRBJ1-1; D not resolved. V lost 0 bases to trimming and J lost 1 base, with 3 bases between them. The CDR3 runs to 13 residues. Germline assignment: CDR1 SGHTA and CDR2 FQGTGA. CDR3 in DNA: TGTGCCAGCAGCTTAACAGGGAACACTGAAGCTTTCTTT. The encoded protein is CASSLTGNTEAFF.

The CDR3 loop reads CASLRGGETEAFF. The CDR3 DNA reads TGTGCCAGCCTAAGAGGGGGGGAGACTGAAGCTTTCTTT. The chain couples TRBV28 to TRBJ1-1; D perhaps matches TRBD1 (6 bases). This CDR3 is 13 amino acids long. The ends were cut back, 8 bases at V and 5 bases at J, with 15 bases in the middle. Germline-derived CDR1 and CDR2 are MDHEN and SYDVKM.

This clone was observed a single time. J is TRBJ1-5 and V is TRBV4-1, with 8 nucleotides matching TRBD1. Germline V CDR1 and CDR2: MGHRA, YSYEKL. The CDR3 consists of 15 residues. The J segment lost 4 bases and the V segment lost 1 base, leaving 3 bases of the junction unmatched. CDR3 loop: CASSQGRTGNQPQHF. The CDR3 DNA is TGCGCCAGCAGCCAAGGGAGGACAGGGAATCAGCCCCAGCATTTT.

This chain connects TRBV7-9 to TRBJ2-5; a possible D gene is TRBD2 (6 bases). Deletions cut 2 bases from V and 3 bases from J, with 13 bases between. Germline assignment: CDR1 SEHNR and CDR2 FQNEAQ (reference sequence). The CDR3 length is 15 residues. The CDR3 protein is CASSLSGLAKETQYF. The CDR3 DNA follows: TGTGCCAGCAGCTTATCGGGCCTAGCGAAAGAGACCCAGTACTTC.

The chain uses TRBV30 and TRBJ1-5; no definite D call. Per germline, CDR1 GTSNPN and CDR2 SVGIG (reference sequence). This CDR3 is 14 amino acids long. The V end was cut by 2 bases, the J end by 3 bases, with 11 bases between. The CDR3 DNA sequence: TGTGCCTGGAGTCGAGGAATAATCAATCAGCCCCAGCATTTT. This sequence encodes CAWSRGIINQPQHF.

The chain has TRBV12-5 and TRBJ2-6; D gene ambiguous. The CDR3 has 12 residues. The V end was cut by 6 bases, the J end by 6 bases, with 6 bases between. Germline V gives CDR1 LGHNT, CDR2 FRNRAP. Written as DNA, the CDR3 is TGTGCTAGTGGGGTTTCGGCCAACGTCCTGACTTTC. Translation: CASGVSANVLTF. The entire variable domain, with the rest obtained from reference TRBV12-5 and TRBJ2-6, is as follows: DARVTQTPRHKVTEMGQEVTMRCQPILGHNTVFWYRQTMMQGLELLAYFRNRAPLDDSGMPKDRFSAEMPDATLATLKIQPSEPRDSAVYFCASGVSANVLTFGAGSRLTVL.

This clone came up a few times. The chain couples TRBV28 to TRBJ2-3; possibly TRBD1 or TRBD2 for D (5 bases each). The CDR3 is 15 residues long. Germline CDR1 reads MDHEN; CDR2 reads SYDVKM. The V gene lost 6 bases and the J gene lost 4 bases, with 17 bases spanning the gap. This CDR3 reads CASRGTGPDADTQYF. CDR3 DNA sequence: TGTGCCAGCAGAGGGACGGGTCCTGATGCAGATACGCAGTATTTT. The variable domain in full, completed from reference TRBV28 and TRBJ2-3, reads DVKVTQSSRYLVKRTGEKVFLECVQDMDHENMFWYRQDPGLGLRLIYFSYDVKMKEKGDIPEGYSVSREKKERFSLILESASTNQTSMYLCASRGTGPDADTQYFGPGTRLTVL.

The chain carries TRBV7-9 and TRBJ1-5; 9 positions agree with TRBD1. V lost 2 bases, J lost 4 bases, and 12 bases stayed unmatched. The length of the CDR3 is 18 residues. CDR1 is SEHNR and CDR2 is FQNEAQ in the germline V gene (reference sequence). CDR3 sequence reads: CASSLFFSAGQGNQPQHF. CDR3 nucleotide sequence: TGTGCCAGCAGCTTATTCTTCTCCGCGGGACAGGGAAATCAGCCCCAGCATTTT.

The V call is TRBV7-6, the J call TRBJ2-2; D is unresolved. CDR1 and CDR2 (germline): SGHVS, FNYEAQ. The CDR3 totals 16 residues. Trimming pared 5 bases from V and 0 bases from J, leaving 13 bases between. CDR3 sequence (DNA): TGTGCCAGCAGCCCCCTCTCTGTCACGAACACCGGGGAGCTGTTTTTT. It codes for CASSPLSVTNTGELFF. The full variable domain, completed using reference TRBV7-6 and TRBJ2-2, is GAGVSQSPRYKVTKRGQDVALRCDPISGHVSLYWYRQALGQGPEFLTYFNYEAQQDKSGLPNDRFSAERPEGSISTLTIQRTEQRDSAMYRCASSPLSVTNTGELFFGEGSRLTVL.

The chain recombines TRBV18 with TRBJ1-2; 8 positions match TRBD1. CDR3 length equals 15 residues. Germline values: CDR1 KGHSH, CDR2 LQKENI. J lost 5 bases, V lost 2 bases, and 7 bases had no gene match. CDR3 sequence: CASSPVTGERYGYTF. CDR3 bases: TGTGCCAGCTCACCAGTGACAGGGGAACGTTATGGCTACACCTTC.

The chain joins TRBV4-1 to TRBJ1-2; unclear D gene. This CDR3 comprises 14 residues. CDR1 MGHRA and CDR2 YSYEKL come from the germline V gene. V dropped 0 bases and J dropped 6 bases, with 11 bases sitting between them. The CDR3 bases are TGCGCCAGCAGCCAAGAATTTCAGGAAGATGGCTACACCTTC. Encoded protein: CASSQEFQEDGYTF.

The CDR3 sequence: CASRAQDSGANVLTF. The CDR3 DNA sequence: TGTGCCAGCAGGGCCCAGGACTCTGGGGCCAACGTCCTGACTTTC. The chain employs TRBV9 and TRBJ2-6; D is undetermined. Germline CDR1 is SGDLS and CDR2 is YYNGEE. The CDR3 has 15 amino acids. V lost 5 bases and J lost 0, with 9 bases in between.

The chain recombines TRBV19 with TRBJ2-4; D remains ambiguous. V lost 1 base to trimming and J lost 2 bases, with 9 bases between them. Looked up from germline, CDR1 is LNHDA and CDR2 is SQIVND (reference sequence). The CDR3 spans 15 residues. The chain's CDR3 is CASSIGHASKNIQYF. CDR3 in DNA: TGTGCCAGTAGTATAGGACATGCCTCCAAAAACATTCAGTACTTC.